This T cell receptor (beta chain) derives from a study of shared clonotypes between healthy human individuals. Study-level information: Serving as donors were a couple of women and three men, whose ages spanned 18 to 49.

With respect to this clone: Its antigen is not identified.

Researchers ran the assay at a deep level. The table came from immunoSEQ multiplex PCR; TCRdb's copy has only in-frame clones and leaves some out. Of 1.6 million or so clones in the sample, approximately 98.5% were seen once. V lost 8 bases and J lost 4; bases outside the gene matches: 7. Germline loops: CDR1 LNHDA, CDR2 SQIVND (reference sequence). This CDR3 contains 13 residues. Overall study results and limits: Large sequencing depth failed to make sorted-subset sequencing complete, rarefaction showed. Generally, estimated richness proved larger in naive subsets than it did in memory subsets.

This receptor was identified in a man aged 25 to 45 in good health. The rearrangement uses TRBV19 and TRBJ2-7; TRBD1 agrees at 8 bases. Sequencing was performed on naive CD4+ T cells sorted from blood. The subset here: CD45RA+ positively selected. CDR3 protein: CASSTGGSYEQYF. CDR3 nucleotides: TGTGCCAGTTCTACAGGGGGTTCGTACGAGCAGTACTTC.